Listed below are T cell receptor beta chains from one sample, sequenced in a study of cytomegalovirus exposure and HLA in healthy donors. Libraries were prepared by immunoSEQ multiplex PCR; TCRdb keeps only in-frame clonotypes and omits some of them. The sample has tens of thousands of clones; 84% are singletons. Sequenced: PBMCs. Source of these receptors: a woman in her late teens or twenties in good health and CMV-seropositive. The CDR3 runs from the conserved cysteine through the conserved F or W. D genes are given only for firm matches. The size of a clone is reported for some rows only, either as once, few or many, or as a class for expanded clones.

DNA: TGCGCCAGCGGGACAGGGGGCTTTACTGAAGCTTTCTTT
CDR3: CASGTGGFTEAFF
D: TRBD1
J: TRBJ1-1
size: NA
V: TRBV5-1

DNA: TGTGCCAGTAGACTACTCAGGGATCCTAACTATGGCTACACCTTC
CDR3: CASRLLRDPNYGYTF
D: NA
J: TRBJ1-2
size: NA
V: TRBV19

DNA: TGTGCCAGCAGTTTTGAGTCATCCTACGAGCAGTACTTC
CDR3: CASSFESSYEQYF
D: NA
J: TRBJ2-7
size: once
V: TRBV28

DNA: TGTGCCAGCAGCTTAGTTGGAGGGCGTAGCAATCAGCCCCAGCATTTT
CDR3: CASSLVGGRSNQPQHF
D: NA
J: TRBJ1-5
size: once
V: TRBV7-2

DNA: TGCGCCAGCAGCTTGGGGTCCGTGCGGGGGCTTGGCTACACCTTC
CDR3: CASSLGSVRGLGYTF
D: NA
J: TRBJ1-2
size: NA
V: TRBV5-1

DNA: TGTGCCAGCAGTCCGAGTACAGGAGTTGGTGGTTATAATTCACCCCTCCACTTT
CDR3: CASSPSTGVGGYNSPLHF
D: NA
J: TRBJ1-6
size: NA
V: TRBV27

DNA: TGCGCCAGCAGCCAAGGCAGGGGACAGAGGACTGATCAGCCCCAGCATTTT
CDR3: CASSQGRGQRTDQPQHF
D: TRBD1
J: TRBJ1-5
size: NA
V: TRBV4-1

DNA: TGTGCCAGTATCCCTCGGGACAGGGGCAATCAGCCCCAGCATTTT
CDR3: CASIPRDRGNQPQHF
D: TRBD1
J: TRBJ1-5
size: NA
V: TRBV19

DNA: TGTGCCACCTCTATTTCTAGGACTAGTGCAGATACGCAGTATTTT
CDR3: CATSISRTSADTQYF
D: TRBD2
J: TRBJ2-3
size: NA
V: TRBV15

DNA: TGCGCCAGCAGCTTGACAGCCATGAACACTGAAGCTTTCTTT
CDR3: CASSLTAMNTEAFF
D: NA
J: TRBJ1-1
size: NA
V: TRBV5-1

DNA: TGCGCCAGCAGCTTACGCGGGACAGGGGGGGGTGAAAAACTGTTTTTT
CDR3: CASSLRGTGGGEKLFF
D: TRBD1
J: TRBJ1-4
size: NA
V: TRBV5-1

DNA: TGCGCCAGCAGCCGATATCAGGGTCCCGAGCAGTACTTC
CDR3: CASSRYQGPEQYF
D: NA
J: TRBJ2-7
size: NA
V: TRBV5-1

DNA: TGTGCCAGCAGCCAAGACACAGGGAAATTAGCCAAAAACATTCAGTACTTC
CDR3: CASSQDTGKLAKNIQYF
D: NA
J: TRBJ2-4
size: NA
V: TRBV5-6

DNA: TGTGCCAGTAGTTCCCGACAGGCAACTAATGAAAAACTGTTTTTT
CDR3: CASSSRQATNEKLFF
D: NA
J: TRBJ1-4
size: NA
V: TRBV19

DNA: TGCGCCAGCAGCTTGGATGCCTACCCGACAGGGGGTGGCGAGCAGTACTTC
CDR3: CASSLDAYPTGGGEQYF
D: TRBD1
J: TRBJ2-7
size: NA
V: TRBV5-1

DNA: TGTGCCAGCAGCTTAGTCTCAGGGACCTATAATTCACCCCTCCACTTT
CDR3: CASSLVSGTYNSPLHF
D: NA
J: TRBJ1-6
size: NA
V: TRBV7-9

DNA: TGTGCCAGCAGCCGAACAGGGGCAGGGGGTGCTACGAACACCGGGGAGCTGTTTTTT
CDR3: CASSRTGAGGATNTGELFF
D: TRBD1
J: TRBJ2-2
size: once
V: TRBV5-4